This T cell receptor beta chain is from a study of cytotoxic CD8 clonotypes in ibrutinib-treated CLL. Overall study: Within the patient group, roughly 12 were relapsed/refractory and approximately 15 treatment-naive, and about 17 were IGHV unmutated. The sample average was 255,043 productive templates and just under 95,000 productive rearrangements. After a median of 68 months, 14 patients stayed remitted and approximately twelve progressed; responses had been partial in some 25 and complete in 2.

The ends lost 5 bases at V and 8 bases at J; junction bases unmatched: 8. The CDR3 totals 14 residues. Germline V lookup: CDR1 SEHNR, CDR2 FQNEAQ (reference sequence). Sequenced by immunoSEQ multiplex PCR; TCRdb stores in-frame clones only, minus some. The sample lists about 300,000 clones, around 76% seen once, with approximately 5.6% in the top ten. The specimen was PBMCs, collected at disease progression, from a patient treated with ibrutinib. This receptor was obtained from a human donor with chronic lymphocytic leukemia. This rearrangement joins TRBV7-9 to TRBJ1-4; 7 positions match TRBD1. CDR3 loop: CASSAQGNREKLFF. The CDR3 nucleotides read TGTGCCAGCAGCGCACAGGGGAATCGGGAAAAACTGTTTTTT. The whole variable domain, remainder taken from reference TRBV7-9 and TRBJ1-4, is DTGVSQNPRHKITKRGQNVTFRCDPISEHNRLYWYRQTLGQGPEFLTYFQNEAQLEKSRLLSDRFSAERPKGSFSTLEIQRTEQGDSAMYLCASSAQGNREKLFFGSGTQLSVL.